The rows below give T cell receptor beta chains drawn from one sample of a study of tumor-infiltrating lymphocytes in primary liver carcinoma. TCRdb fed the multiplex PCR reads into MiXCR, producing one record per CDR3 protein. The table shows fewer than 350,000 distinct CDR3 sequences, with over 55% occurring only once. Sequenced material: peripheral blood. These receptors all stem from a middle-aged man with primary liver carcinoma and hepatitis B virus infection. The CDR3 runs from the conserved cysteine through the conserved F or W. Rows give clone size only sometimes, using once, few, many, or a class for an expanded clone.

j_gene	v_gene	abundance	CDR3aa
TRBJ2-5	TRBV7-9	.	CASRAGEVVEAQYF
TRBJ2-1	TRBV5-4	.	CASSTGVTSGLNEQFF
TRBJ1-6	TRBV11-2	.	CASNRAGVDNSPLHF
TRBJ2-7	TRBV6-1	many	CASSRNDWEQYF
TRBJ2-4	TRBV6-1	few	CASRDRGMELGKNIQYF
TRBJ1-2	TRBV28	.	CASSWGTGGGIGYTF
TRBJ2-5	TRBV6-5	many	CASSYPEGTQYF
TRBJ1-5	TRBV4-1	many	CASSQGHSHRNQPQHF
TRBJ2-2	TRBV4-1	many	CASSQDGGRWGGELFF
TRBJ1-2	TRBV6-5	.	CASCYILFGRTGGYTF
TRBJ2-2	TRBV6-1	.	CATSTRDTGELFF
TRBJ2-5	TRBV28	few	CASSLGGPQETQYF
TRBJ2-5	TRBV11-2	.	CASSPMTSGNRETQYF
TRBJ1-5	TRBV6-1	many	CASRDSRNQPQHF
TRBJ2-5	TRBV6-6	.	CTSSNSGRYETQYF
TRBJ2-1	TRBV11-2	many	CASSLGGTGPVEEQFF
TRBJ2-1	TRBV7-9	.	CASWGGLENEQFF
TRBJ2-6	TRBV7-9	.	CASSPSDGPSGANVLTF
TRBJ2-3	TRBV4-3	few	CASSLHPGSTDTQYF
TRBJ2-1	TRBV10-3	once	CAISKSTGGGYNGQFF
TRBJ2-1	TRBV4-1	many	CASSRGLYNEQFF
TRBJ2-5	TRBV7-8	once	CASSSEGWVGTQYF
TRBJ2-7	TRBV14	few	CASSHGQGPYEQYF
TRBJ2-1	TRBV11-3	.	CASSLLREVNEQFF
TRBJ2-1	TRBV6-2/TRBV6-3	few	CASSYSRDRVTNNEQFF
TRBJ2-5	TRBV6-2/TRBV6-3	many	CASSYPGLAGQETQYF
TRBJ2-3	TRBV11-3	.	CTSSREALPTDTQYF
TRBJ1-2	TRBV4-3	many	CASSLQGNGYTF
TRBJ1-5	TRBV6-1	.	CACSEAGLSNQPQHF
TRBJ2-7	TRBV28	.	CASNPGGFPYEQYF
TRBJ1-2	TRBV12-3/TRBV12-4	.	CASSFAGGYDYTF